The 13 T cell receptor beta chains given below trace back to one sample, sequenced in a study of OX40 agonist ivuxolimab in advanced cancers. Library method: the immunoSEQ multiplex PCR assay. This immuneACCESS table, as held by TCRdb, lists in-frame sequences with V and J called but not all clones. Of the missing ones, under half trace to an unresolved V gene in checked studies; the others have no known cause. The sample table contains about 77,000 clones; only one count was recorded for approximately 85% of them. The ten largest clones capture 0.55% to 0.7% of the sample. The sequencing used CD4+ or CD8+ T cells sorted from blood, collected in a trial of the OX40 agonist ivuxolimab. All receptors come from an adult with an advanced solid tumor such as melanoma, head and neck, liver or kidney cancer.

This clone was seen a few times. The V call is TRBV19, the J call TRBJ1-1; no firm D call. The V and J ends lost 7 bases and 0 bases respectively, with 12 bases between them. This CDR3 is 14 amino acids long. Germline V gives CDR1 LNHDA, CDR2 SQIVND (reference sequence). CDR3 amino acids: CASMAGLMNTEAFF. The CDR3 DNA reads as TGTGCCAGTATGGCAGGTCTCATGAACACTGAAGCTTTCTTT.

This chain connects TRBV5-1 to TRBJ2-1; tentative D call: TRBD2 (5 bases). V was pared by 3 bases and J by 2 bases, with 9 bases between. In germline, CDR1 is SGHRS, CDR2 YFSETQ. The CDR3 is 14 amino acids. The CDR3 loop is CASSSRRAYNEQFF. CDR3 nucleotide sequence: TGCGCCAGCAGCTCCAGGCGGGCCTACAATGAGCAGTTCTTC.

V gene TRBV14 combines with J gene TRBJ1-2; D unclear. This CDR3 contains 14 residues. Germline V gives CDR1 SGHDN, CDR2 FVKESK. V lost 0 bases and J 8 bases, leaving 13 bases between the germline ends. CDR3 protein: CASSQDWQPRGYTF. DNA of the CDR3: TGTGCCAGCAGCCAAGATTGGCAGCCGCGAGGCTACACCTTC.

CDR3 residues: CASSPRTDAVEAFF. The CDR3 nucleotides read TGCGCCAGCAGCCCCCGGACGGACGCGGTAGAAGCTTTCTTT. The rearrangement uses TRBV5-1 and TRBJ1-1; D gene ambiguous. Per the germline V gene, CDR1 is SGHRS and CDR2 is YFSETQ. V lost 4 bases and J 8 bases, leaving 18 bases between the germline ends. This CDR3 spans 14 amino acids.

The gene calls are TRBV10-2 and TRBJ1-4; TRBD1 matches 9 bases. Trimming took 6 bases from V and 0 from J; bases not matched to a gene: 8. The CDR3 is 17 residues long. Germline-derived CDR1 and CDR2 are WSHSY and SAAADI. As DNA, the CDR3 is TGCGCCAGCAGAGGCCGGGACAGGGTCTCAACTAATGAAAAACTGTTTTTT. Encoded protein: CASRGRDRVSTNEKLFF.

This chain joins TRBV5-4 and TRBJ1-2; TRBD1 matches at 7 bases. With V trimmed by 1 base and J by 8 bases, 14 bases remained unmatched. Germline-derived CDR1 and CDR2 are SGHNT and YYREEE (reference sequence). The CDR3 spans 16 residues. The CDR3 reads CASSLSSKTGVKGYTF. CDR3 sequence (DNA): TGTGCCAGCAGCTTGTCCTCCAAAACAGGGGTAAAAGGCTACACCTTC.

Details on this clone: One end of the junction varies from germline; a read error may be responsible. This rearrangement joins TRBV7-7 to TRBJ1-3; the D gene is possibly TRBD1 (6 bases). This CDR3 has 16 amino acids. Germline lookup yields CDR1 SSHAT and CDR2 FNYEAQ (reference sequence). The CDR3 reads CASSPITGGPGNTIYF. In DNA form, the CDR3 reads TGTGCTAGCAGCCCCATAACCGGGGGGCCGGGAAACACCATATATTTT.

This clone was detected a few times. The V call is TRBV5-4, the J call TRBJ1-2; 8 nucleotides align to TRBD1. Germline assignment: CDR1 SGHNT and CDR2 YYREEE (reference sequence). The trim removed 3 bases at V and 7 bases at J, leaving 5 bases unmatched. CDR3 size: 13 residues. CDR3 sequence: CASSSQGQVGYTF. The CDR3 DNA reads TGTGCCAGCAGCTCACAGGGACAGGTTGGCTACACCTTC. The full variable domain, rest sourced from reference TRBV5-4 and TRBJ1-2, is ETGVTQSPTHLIKTRGQQVTLRCSSQSGHNTVSWYQQALGQGPQFIFQYYREEENGRGNFPPRFSGLQFPNYSSELNVNALELDDSALYLCASSSQGQVGYTFGSGTRLTVV.

The CDR3 protein is CASSFSGTGVYEQYF. CDR3 nucleotides: TGTGCCAGCAGCTTCTCCGGGACAGGGGTTTACGAGCAGTACTTC. This sequence joins TRBV5-5 and TRBJ2-7, with TRBD1 matching over 10 bases. V lost 2 bases and J lost 4; bases outside the gene matches: 6. Germline V gives CDR1 SGHKS, CDR2 YYEKEE (reference sequence). The CDR3 runs 15 residues.

The rearrangement links TRBV27 to TRBJ2-7; D possibly corresponds to TRBD2 (6 bases). This CDR3 has 16 residues. V was pared by 2 bases and J by 0 bases, with 14 bases between. The germline V gene has CDR1 MNHEY and CDR2 SMNVEV (reference sequence). The CDR3 is CASSLAGPLPSYEQYF. The CDR3, as DNA: TGTGCCAGCAGTTTAGCGGGGCCTCTCCCCTCCTACGAGCAGTACTTC.

The chain uses TRBV7-2 and TRBJ2-5; possible D gene TRBD2, 6 bases. CDR1 SGHTA and CDR2 FQGNSA come from the germline V gene. The CDR3 consists of 15 residues. V lost 0 bases and J 5 bases, leaving 13 bases between the germline ends. DNA of the CDR3: TGTGCCAGCAGCTTAGCGCCCCTAGCGTGGGAGACCCAGTACTTC. Translation: CASSLAPLAWETQYF.

This clone was seen just once. The chain carries TRBV18 and TRBJ1-5; D uncertain. V shed 3 bases and J shed 0 bases, with 6 bases lying between them. This CDR3 spans 14 amino acids. The germline V gene has CDR1 KGHSH and CDR2 LQKENI. In nucleotides, the CDR3 is TGTGCCAGCTCACCGGAGTATAGCAATCAGCCCCAGCATTTT. Residues: CASSPEYSNQPQHF.

The chain links TRBV6-5 to TRBJ1-1; TRBD1 might be the D (5 bases). Per the germline V gene, CDR1 is MNHEY and CDR2 is SVGAGI. The length of the CDR3 is 14 residues. V was trimmed by 5 bases and J by 4 bases, leaving 14 bases between them. DNA for the CDR3: TGTGCCAGCAGTCCAGAGGGGCCACCCACTGAAGCTTTCTTT. It yields the protein CASSPEGPPTEAFF.